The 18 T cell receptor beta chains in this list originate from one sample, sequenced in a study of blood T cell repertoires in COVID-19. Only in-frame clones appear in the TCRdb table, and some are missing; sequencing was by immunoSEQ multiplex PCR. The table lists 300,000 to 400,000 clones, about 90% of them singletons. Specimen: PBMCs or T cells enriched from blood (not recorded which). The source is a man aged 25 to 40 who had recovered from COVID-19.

The CDR3 DNA sequence: TGTGCCAGCTCACAGACAGGGGCACAAGAGACCCAGTACTTC. Protein sequence: CASSQTGAQETQYF. The gene calls are TRBV18 and TRBJ2-5, with 8 bases identical to TRBD1. The J segment lost 2 bases and the V segment lost 4 bases, leaving 3 bases of the junction unmatched. From germline, CDR1 is KGHSH and CDR2 LQKENI. The CDR3 sequence is 14 residues long.

The CDR3 here is CASSASDRASTYEQYF. DNA of the CDR3: TGTGCCAGCAGTGCGTCAGACAGGGCATCAACCTACGAGCAGTACTTC. This chain joins TRBV25-1 and TRBJ2-7; 7 bases align to TRBD1. Germline CDR1 and CDR2: MGHDK and SYGVNS. The CDR3 contains 16 residues. Unmatched junction bases numbered 11, after V lost 4 bases and J lost 2 bases.

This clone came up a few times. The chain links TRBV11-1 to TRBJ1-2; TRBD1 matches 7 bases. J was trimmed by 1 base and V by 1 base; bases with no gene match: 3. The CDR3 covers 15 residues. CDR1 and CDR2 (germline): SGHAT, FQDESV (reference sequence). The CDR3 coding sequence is TGTGCCAGCAGCTTAGAACAGGGGATTAACTATGGCTACACCTTC. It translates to CASSLEQGINYGYTF. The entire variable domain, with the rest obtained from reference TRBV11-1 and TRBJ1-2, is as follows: EAEVAQSPRYKITEKSQAVAFWCDPISGHATLYWYRQILGQGPELLVQFQDESVVDDSQLPKDRFSAERLKGVDSTLKIQPAELGDSAMYLCASSLEQGINYGYTFGSGTRLTVV.

The CDR3 coding sequence is TGTGCCAGCAGCCCGGCGAGGGACAGGGCCTACGAGCAGTACTTC. It translates to CASSPARDRAYEQYF. The chain employs TRBV13 and TRBJ2-7, with 9 bases fitting TRBD1. Germline V gene sequence: CDR1 PRHDT, CDR2 FYEKMQ (reference sequence). The CDR3 spans 15 residues. After removal of 5 bases from V and 2 bases from J, the junction contained 7 bases not matched to a gene.

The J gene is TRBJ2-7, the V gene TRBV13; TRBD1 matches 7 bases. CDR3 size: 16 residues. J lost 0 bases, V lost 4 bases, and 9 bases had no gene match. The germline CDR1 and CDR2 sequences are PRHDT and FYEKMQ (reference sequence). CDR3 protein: CASSSPGQRSSYEQYF. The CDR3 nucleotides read TGTGCCAGCAGCTCTCCGGGACAGAGGAGCTCCTACGAGCAGTACTTC.

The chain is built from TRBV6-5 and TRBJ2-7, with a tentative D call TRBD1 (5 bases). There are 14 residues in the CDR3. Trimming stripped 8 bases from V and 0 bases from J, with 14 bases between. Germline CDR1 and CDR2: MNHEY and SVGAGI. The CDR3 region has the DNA TGTGCCAGCCGCGACAGCCTCGTCTCCTACGAGCAGTACTTC. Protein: CASRDSLVSYEQYF.

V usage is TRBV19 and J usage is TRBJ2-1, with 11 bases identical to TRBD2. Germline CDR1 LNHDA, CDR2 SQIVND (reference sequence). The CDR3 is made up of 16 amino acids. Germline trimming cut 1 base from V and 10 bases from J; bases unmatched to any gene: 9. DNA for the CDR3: TGTGCCAGTAGTATAGTAGGTAGCGGGGGGGCCTTAGAGCAGTTCTTC. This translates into CASSIVGSGGALEQFF. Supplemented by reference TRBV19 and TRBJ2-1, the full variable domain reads DGGITQSPKYLFRKEGQNVTLSCEQNLNHDAMYWYRQDPGQGLRLIYYSQIVNDFQKGDIAEGYSVSREKKESFPLTVTSAQKNPTAFYLCASSIVGSGGALEQFFGPGTRLTVL.

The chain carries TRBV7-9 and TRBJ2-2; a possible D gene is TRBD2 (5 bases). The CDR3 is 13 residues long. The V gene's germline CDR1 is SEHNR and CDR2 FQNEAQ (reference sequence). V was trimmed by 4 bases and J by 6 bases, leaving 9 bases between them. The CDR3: CASSSGVAGELFF. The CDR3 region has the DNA TGTGCCAGCAGCTCCGGGGTAGCCGGGGAGCTGTTTTTT.

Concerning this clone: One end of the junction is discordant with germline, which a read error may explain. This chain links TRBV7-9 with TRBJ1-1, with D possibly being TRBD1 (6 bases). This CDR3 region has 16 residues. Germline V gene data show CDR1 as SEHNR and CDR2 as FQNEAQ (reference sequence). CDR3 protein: CASSFNSGFRGTEALF. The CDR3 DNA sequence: TGTGCCAGCAGTTTCAATTCAGGGTTCAGGGGCACTGAAGCTCTCTTT.

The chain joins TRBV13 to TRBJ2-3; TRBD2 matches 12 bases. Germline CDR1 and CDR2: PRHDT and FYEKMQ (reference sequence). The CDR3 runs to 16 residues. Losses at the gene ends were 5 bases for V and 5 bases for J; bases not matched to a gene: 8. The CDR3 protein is CASSRRLAGVIDTQYF. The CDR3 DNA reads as TGTGCCAGCAGCCGCCGACTAGCGGGGGTGATAGATACGCAGTATTTT.

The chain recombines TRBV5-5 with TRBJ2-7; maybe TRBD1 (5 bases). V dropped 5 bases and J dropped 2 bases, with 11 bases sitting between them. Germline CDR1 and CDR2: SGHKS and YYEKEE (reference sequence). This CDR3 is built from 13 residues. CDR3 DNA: TGTGCCAGCAGGACGACAGATACCTACGAGCAGTACTTC. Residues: CASRTTDTYEQYF.

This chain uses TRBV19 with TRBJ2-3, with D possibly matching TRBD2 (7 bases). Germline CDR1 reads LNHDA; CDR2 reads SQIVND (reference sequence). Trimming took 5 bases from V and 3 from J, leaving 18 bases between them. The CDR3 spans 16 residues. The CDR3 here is CASSALGGRGTDTQYF. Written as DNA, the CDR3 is TGTGCCAGTAGTGCCCTCGGGGGGCGCGGGACAGATACGCAGTATTTT.

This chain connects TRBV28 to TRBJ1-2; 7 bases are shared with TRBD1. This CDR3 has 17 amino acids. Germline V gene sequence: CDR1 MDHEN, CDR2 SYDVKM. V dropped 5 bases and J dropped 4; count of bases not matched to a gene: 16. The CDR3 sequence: CASSLGDPDRALYGYTF. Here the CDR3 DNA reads TGTGCCAGCAGTCTAGGGGACCCCGACAGGGCCCTCTATGGCTACACCTTC.

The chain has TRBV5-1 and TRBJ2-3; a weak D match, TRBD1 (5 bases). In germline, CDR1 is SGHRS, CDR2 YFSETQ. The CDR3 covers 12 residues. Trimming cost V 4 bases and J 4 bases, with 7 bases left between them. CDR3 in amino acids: CASSQTADTQYF. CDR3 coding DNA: TGCGCCAGCAGCCAGACAGCAGATACGCAGTATTTT. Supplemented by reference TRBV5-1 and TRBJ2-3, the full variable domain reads KAGVTQTPRYLIKTRGQQVTLSCSPISGHRSVSWYQQTPGQGLQFLFEYFSETQRNKGNFPGRFSGRQFSNSRSEMNVSTLELGDSALYLCASSQTADTQYFGPGTRLTVL.

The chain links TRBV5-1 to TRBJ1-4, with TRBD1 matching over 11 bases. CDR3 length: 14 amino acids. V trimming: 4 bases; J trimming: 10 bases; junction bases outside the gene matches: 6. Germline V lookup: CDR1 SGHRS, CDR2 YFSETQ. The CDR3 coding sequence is TGCGCCAGCAGCGAGGACAGGGGGCTCGGAAAACTGTTTTTT. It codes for CASSEDRGLGKLFF.

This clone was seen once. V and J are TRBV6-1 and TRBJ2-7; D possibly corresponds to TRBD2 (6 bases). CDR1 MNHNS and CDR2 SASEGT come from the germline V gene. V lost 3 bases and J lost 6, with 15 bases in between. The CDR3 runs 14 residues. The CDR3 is CASSEQWRVFEQYF. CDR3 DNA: TGTGCCAGCAGTGAGCAGTGGAGGGTTTTCGAGCAGTACTTC.

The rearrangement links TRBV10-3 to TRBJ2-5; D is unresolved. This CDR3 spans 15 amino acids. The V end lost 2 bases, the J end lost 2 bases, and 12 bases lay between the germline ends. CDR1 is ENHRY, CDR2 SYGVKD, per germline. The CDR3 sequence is CAISESLQTQETQYF. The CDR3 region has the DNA TGTGCCATCAGTGAGAGCTTACAGACACAAGAGACCCAGTACTTC.

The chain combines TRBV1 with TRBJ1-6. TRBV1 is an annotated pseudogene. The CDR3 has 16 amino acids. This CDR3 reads CTSFPGGSPYNSPLHF. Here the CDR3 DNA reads TGCACCAGCTTCCCCGGGGGTTCCCCCTATAATTCACCCCTCCACTTT.